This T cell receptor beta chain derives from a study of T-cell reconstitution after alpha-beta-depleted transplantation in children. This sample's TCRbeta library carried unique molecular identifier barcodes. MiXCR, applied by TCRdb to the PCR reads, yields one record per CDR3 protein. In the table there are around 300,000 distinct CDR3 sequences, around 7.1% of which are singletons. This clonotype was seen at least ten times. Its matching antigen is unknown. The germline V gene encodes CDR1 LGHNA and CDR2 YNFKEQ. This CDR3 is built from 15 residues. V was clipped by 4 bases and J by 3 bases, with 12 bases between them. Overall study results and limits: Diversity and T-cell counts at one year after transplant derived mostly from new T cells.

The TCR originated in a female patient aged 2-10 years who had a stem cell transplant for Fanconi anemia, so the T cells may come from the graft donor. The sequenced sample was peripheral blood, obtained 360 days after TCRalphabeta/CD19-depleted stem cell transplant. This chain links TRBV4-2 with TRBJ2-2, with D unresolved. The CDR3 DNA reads TGTGCCAGCAGCCCCGTGGACCGGGACACCGGGGAGCTGTTTTTT. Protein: CASSPVDRDTGELFF.